This T cell receptor (beta chain) was recorded in a study of T cells in Graves' hyperthyroidism and ophthalmopathy. Study-wide results and limits: Within blood appeared most thyroid clonotypes that had expanded above 0.001.

Details on this clonotype: As yet, its antigen is unknown.

Amplification of TCR beta CDR3 regions used RNA as the template. Initially, a first-round RT-PCR of the TCR CDR3 employed the HTBI primer set. TCRdb called the multiplex PCR reads again in MiXCR, with one record for every CDR3 protein. The data hold hundreds of thousands of distinct CDR3 sequences, with over 15% observed a single time. The V segment lost 1 base and the J segment 10 bases; nucleotides outside the gene matches: 4. Germline values: CDR1 DFQATT, CDR2 SNEGSKA (reference sequence). The CDR3 is 13 amino acids. This sequence joins TRBV20-1 and TRBJ1-6; the match to TRBD1 covers 7 bases. The TCR comes from a woman aged 18-35 years with Graves' hyperthyroidism. The specimen sequenced was blood. In DNA, the CDR3 is TGCAGTGCTAGAGCTGGAGGGGGCTCACCCCTCCACTTT. This codes for CSARAGGGSPLHF.